Listed below are T cell receptor beta chains from one sample, sequenced in a study of response to subunit inactivated influenza vaccine. TCRdb re-analysed the RT-PCR reads in MiXCR, keeping a single row per CDR3 protein. The sample holds 600,000 to 700,000 distinct CDR3 sequences, around 13% seen once. The sequenced sample was PBMCs from blood, obtained around two weeks before vaccination. These receptor sequences come from a man aged 50 to 60 who received an inactivated influenza vaccine. Both conserved end residues are part of each CDR3. A D gene is named only where the DNA matches it firmly. Not all rows give a size; the values are once, few, many and, for expanded clones, a class.

j_call v_call clone_size d_call cdr3_aa cdr3_nt
TRBJ2-7 TRBV5-1 many - CASSFISTGSEQYF TGCGCCAGCAGCTTTATATCGACAGGATCCGAGCAGTACTTC
TRBJ2-3 TRBV2 - - CASTTLGRDTQYF TGTGCCAGCACAACACTAGGGAGAGATACGCAGTATTTT
TRBJ2-5 TRBV12-3/TRBV12-4 - - CASSATTARGPQYF TGTGCCAGCAGTGCGACTACTGCAAGGGGACCCCAGTACTTC
TRBJ2-5 TRBV12-3/TRBV12-4 - - CASSFVGETQYF TGTGCCAGCAGTTTTGTGGGAGAGACCCAGTACTTC
TRBJ1-4 TRBV7-2 - - CASSLVMQGGEKLFF TGTGCCAGCAGCTTAGTCATGCAGGGCGGGGAAAAACTGTTTTTT
TRBJ2-1 TRBV20-1 - - CSARRPAGGDEQFF TGCAGTGCTAGACGCCCAGCGGGTGGGGATGAGCAGTTCTTC
TRBJ1-5 TRBV6-1 - - CASSEALGMRYQPQHF TGTGCCAGCAGTGAAGCGCTGGGGATGAGATATCAGCCCCAGCATTTT
TRBJ1-5 TRBV4-1 - - CASSQDSSGYNQPQHF TGCGCCAGCAGCCAAGATTCTTCAGGGTACAATCAGCCCCAGCATTTT
TRBJ2-1 TRBV3-1 - TRBD2 CASSRDPGTSGSNEQFF TGTGCCAGCAGCCGCGACCCCGGGACTAGCGGGAGTAATGAGCAGTTCTTC
TRBJ2-3 TRBV6-2/TRBV6-3 few - CASTDTRLLRGNTDTQYF TGTGCCAGCACCGACACCCGACTATTGCGGGGTAACACAGATACGCAGTATTTT
TRBJ1-5 TRBV7-2 many - CASSFVDNQPQHF TGTGCCAGCAGCTTTGTAGACAATCAGCCCCAGCATTTT
TRBJ2-7 TRBV20-1 few TRBD2 CSASGAGGLTYEQYF TGCAGTGCTAGCGGGGCGGGAGGGCTGACCTACGAGCAGTACTTC
TRBJ2-1 TRBV5-1 few TRBD1 CASSFPGQGDNEQFF TGCGCCAGCAGCTTTCCGGGACAGGGCGACAATGAGCAGTTCTTC
TRBJ2-1 TRBV27 few TRBD2 CASSLTAGVFYNEQFF TGTGCCAGCAGCCTAACGGCGGGAGTTTTCTACAATGAGCAGTTCTTC
TRBJ1-4 TRBV4-2 few - CASSQGPEKLFF TGTGCCAGCAGCCAAGGGCCTGAAAAACTGTTTTTT
TRBJ1-2 TRBV12-3/TRBV12-4 - - CASSRGGGRSYGYTF TGTGCCAGCAGCCGCGGGGGCGGAAGATCCTATGGCTACACCTTC
TRBJ2-5 TRBV15 many - CATSRGQETQYF TGTGCCACCAGCAGGGGCCAAGAGACCCAGTACTTC
TRBJ2-4 TRBV20-1 - TRBD2 CSAPLRGGILAGGDGIQYF TGCAGTGCCCCCCTGAGGGGCGGAATACTAGCGGGAGGTGATGGCATTCAGTACTTC
TRBJ1-1 TRBV6-2/TRBV6-3 - TRBD1 CASSDSGGGSTEAFF TGTGCCAGCAGTGACTCAGGGGGCGGTTCCACTGAAGCTTTCTTT
TRBJ2-7 TRBV7-8 few - CASSPDSGQYF TGTGCCAGCAGCCCCGACAGTGGGCAGTACTTC
TRBJ1-5 TRBV7-9 - - CASSSDGDQPQHF TGTGCCAGCAGCTCGGACGGAGATCAGCCCCAGCATTTT
TRBJ1-1 TRBV6-1 - - CASRRDVESAEAFF TGTGCCAGCAGGAGGGATGTTGAGAGCGCTGAAGCTTTCTTT
TRBJ2-5 TRBV24-1 few TRBD1 CATSGDRPQETQYF TGTGCCACCAGTGGGGACAGGCCCCAAGAGACCCAGTACTTC
TRBJ2-1 TRBV4-2 - - CASSQERRGSYNEQFF TGTGCCAGCAGCCAAGAACGGCGGGGCTCCTACAATGAGCAGTTCTTC
TRBJ1-2 TRBV3-1 - TRBD1 CASSETGRDGYTF TGTGCCAGCAGCGAGACAGGGCGGGATGGCTACACCTTC
TRBJ2-1 TRBV5-1 - - CASSLVTGPSYNEQFF TGCGCCAGCAGCTTGGTGACAGGCCCCTCCTACAATGAGCAGTTCTTC
TRBJ2-3 TRBV20-1 - - CSARMPGETDTQYF TGCAGTGCTAGAATGCCGGGGGAGACAGATACGCAGTATTTT
TRBJ2-3 TRBV20-1 - - CSARYGSADTQYF TGCAGTGCTAGATACGGGAGTGCAGATACGCAGTATTTT
TRBJ2-7 TRBV3-1 - TRBD1 CASSQAGQGWYEQYF TGTGCCAGCAGCCAAGCGGGACAGGGTTGGTACGAGCAGTACTTC
TRBJ1-3 TRBV4-2 many - CASSQDLTEGNTIYF TGTGCCAGCAGCCAAGATCTAACAGAGGGAAACACCATATATTTT
TRBJ1-1 TRBV18 - TRBD1 CASSEGQGNTEAFF TGTGCCAGCTCAGAGGGACAGGGGAACACTGAAGCTTTCTTT
TRBJ2-5 TRBV12-3/TRBV12-4 few - CASTWDTTETQYF TGTGCCAGCACCTGGGACACTACAGAGACCCAGTACTTC
TRBJ2-3 TRBV7-8 - TRBD2 CASGLVGSGARTDTQYF TGTGCCAGCGGCTTAGTGGGTAGCGGGGCCCGCACAGATACGCAGTATTTT
TRBJ2-5 TRBV4-1 - TRBD1 CASSQTRDRIKEETQYF TGCGCCAGCAGCCAAACTCGGGACAGAATCAAGGAAGAGACCCAGTACTTC
TRBJ2-5 TRBV5-6 - TRBD2 CASSPKGSGGFQETQYF TGTGCCAGCAGCCCCAAAGGTAGCGGGGGATTCCAAGAGACCCAGTACTTC
TRBJ2-3 TRBV4-2 few TRBD2 CASSRVSGGDTDTQYF TGTGCCAGCAGCCGAGTTAGCGGGGGAGACACAGATACGCAGTATTTT